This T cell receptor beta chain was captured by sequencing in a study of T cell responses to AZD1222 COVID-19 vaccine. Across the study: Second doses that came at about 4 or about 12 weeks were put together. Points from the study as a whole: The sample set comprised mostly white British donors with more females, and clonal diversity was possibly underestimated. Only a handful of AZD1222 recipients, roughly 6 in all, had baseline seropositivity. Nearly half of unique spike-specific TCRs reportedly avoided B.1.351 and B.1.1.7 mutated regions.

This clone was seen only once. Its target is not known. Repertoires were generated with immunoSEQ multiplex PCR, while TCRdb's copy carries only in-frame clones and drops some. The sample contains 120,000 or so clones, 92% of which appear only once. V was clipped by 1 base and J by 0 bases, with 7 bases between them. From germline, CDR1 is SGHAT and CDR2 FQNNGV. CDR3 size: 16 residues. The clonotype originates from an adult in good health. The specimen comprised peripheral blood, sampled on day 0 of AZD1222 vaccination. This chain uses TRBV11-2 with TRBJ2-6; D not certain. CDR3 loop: CASSLGRFSGANVLTF. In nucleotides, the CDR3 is TGTGCCAGCAGCTTAGGACGCTTCTCTGGGGCCAACGTCCTGACTTTC.